The rows below give T cell receptor beta chains drawn from one sample of a study of cytomegalovirus exposure and HLA in healthy donors. Here immunoSEQ multiplex PCR was the method, and the copy in TCRdb shows in-frame clones only, minus some. The sample lists about 170,000 clones; under 85% were seen once. The material sequenced was PBMCs. These receptors were collected from a woman aged 18-35 years in good health and CMV-seropositive. Both conserved end residues are part of each CDR3. A D gene is named only where the DNA matches it firmly. Clone size is stated in some rows and not others, as once, few, many or a class when expanded.

NA | TRBD1 | TRBJ1-6 | TRBV6-5 | CASSTGDRGTSPLHF
NA | NA | TRBJ2-3 | TRBV29-1 | CSVEGVPSDYTTSTDTQYF
NA | TRBD1 | TRBJ2-1 | TRBV9 | CASSVRLKGAHNEQFF
NA | NA | TRBJ2-5 | TRBV5-4 | CASSLIGSQGETQYF
NA | TRBD1 | TRBJ1-2 | TRBV14 | CASSQPRQGNGYTF
NA | TRBD2 | TRBJ2-3 | TRBV15 | CATSRDRASGGARTDTQYF
NA | NA | TRBJ2-7 | TRBV29-1 | CSVAGRYSYEQYF
NA | TRBD2 | TRBJ2-2 | TRBV4-1 | CASSQGEASGGYTGELFF
NA | NA | TRBJ1-1 | TRBV28 | CASSFRGGVLNTEAFF
few | TRBD2 | TRBJ2-7 | TRBV25-1 | CASSDIGSGAHEQYF
NA | NA | TRBJ2-7 | TRBV27 | CASKNFQGRWEQYF
NA | NA | TRBJ1-2 | TRBV6-4 | CASRPRSTGFYGYTF
once | NA | TRBJ1-2 | TRBV7-2 | CASSLVRDYGYTF
NA | TRBD2 | TRBJ2-1 | TRBV6-5 | CASTRGDEQFF
NA | NA | TRBJ2-7 | TRBV4-3 | CASSQGTAVYEQYF
NA | NA | TRBJ1-1 | TRBV7-8 | CASSFYRTANTEAFF
few | TRBD2 | TRBJ2-2 | TRBV4-2 | CASSHLSAGEGTGELFF
NA | NA | TRBJ2-7 | TRBV7-3 | CASSLMAGSSEQYF
once | TRBD1 | TRBJ2-7 | TRBV5-6 | CASSLNRGGPAEQYF
NA | TRBD1 | TRBJ2-7 | TRBV27 | CASRPQGGNDEQYF
few | TRBD2 | TRBJ2-3 | TRBV7-2 | CATRGGIIDTQYF
NA | NA | TRBJ1-1 | TRBV11-3 | CASSPGGLNTEAFF
NA | TRBD1 | TRBJ1-5 | TRBV5-5 | CASSSDRGHRPQHF
NA | NA | TRBJ1-6 | TRBV7-3 | CASSSTRDSPLHF
NA | TRBD1 | TRBJ2-3 | TRBV19 | CASSFGQGGNTQYF
NA | TRBD1 | TRBJ2-5 | TRBV7-9 | CASSETGKGKETQYF
NA | NA | TRBJ2-7 | TRBV29-1 | CSATDGSYEQYF
NA | NA | TRBJ2-5 | TRBV7-9 | CASSLALDSLRETQYF
NA | NA | TRBJ1-2 | TRBV19 | CASSISFTGLYGYTF
few | TRBD1 | TRBJ2-5 | TRBV19 | CAPAGQADQETQYF
NA | TRBD1 | NA | TRBV5-6 | CASSYLRQGNNEQYF
few | NA | TRBJ1-2 | TRBV20-1 | CSATLTGFNTF
NA | NA | TRBJ2-2 | TRBV5-1 | CASSPQGSNTGELFF
NA | TRBD1 | TRBJ2-1 | TRBV30 | CAWSVDVDRGNNEQFF
NA | NA | TRBJ1-5 | TRBV7-9 | CASSLPGLTERHF
few | NA | TRBJ2-4 | TRBV6-1 | CASSEGHPKIF
NA | TRBD2 | TRBJ2-7 | TRBV6-1 | CASTQTRAGVYEQYF
NA | NA | TRBJ1-4 | TRBV4-1 | CASSPRGENEKLFF
NA | TRBD2 | TRBJ2-7 | TRBV4-2 | CASSPARLAGATNEQYF
NA | NA | TRBJ1-4 | TRBV5-6 | CASSFALGASEKLFF
NA | TRBD2 | TRBJ2-3 | TRBV29-1 | CSVEFRIEAGGSSGGDYSTDTQYF
NA | NA | TRBJ1-6 | TRBV7-9 | CASSLGGSSHSPLHF
once | NA | TRBJ2-7 | TRBV6-1 | CASSEGASMTYEQYF
once | NA | TRBJ1-5 | TRBV27 | CASSPRIELLSNQPQHF
NA | TRBD1 | TRBJ2-2 | TRBV7-3 | CASNRGQGTGELFF
NA | NA | TRBJ2-2 | TRBV19 | CASSIGELGPNTGELFF
NA | TRBD1 | TRBJ2-3 | TRBV10-3 | CAISGVRGKTTDTQYF
NA | TRBD2 | TRBJ2-1 | TRBV9 | CASSATSGPYNEQFF
NA | TRBD1 | TRBJ1-6 | TRBV7-3 | CATNRTGINSPLHF
NA | NA | TRBJ2-1 | TRBV9 | CASSVAGTGTSLNEQFF
NA | NA | TRBJ1-2 | TRBV7-9 | CASSRRLDRVNYGYTF
NA | TRBD1 | TRBJ1-1 | TRBV6-5 | CASNRDRGQDEAFF
NA | TRBD1 | TRBJ1-1 | TRBV6-1 | CASSTKGQGATEAFF
NA | NA | TRBJ2-7 | TRBV5-1 | CASSLESWDMASYEQYF
NA | NA | TRBJ1-6 | TRBV7-2 | CASSLRENGNSPLHF
NA | TRBD2 | TRBJ2-5 | TRBV9 | CASTPGGGRLQTQYF
NA | NA | TRBJ2-2 | TRBV19 | CARGLSTGELFF
NA | NA | TRBJ1-2 | TRBV9 | CASSVAAGYGYTF
NA | NA | TRBJ2-7 | TRBV6-5 | CASSYGQTNYEQYF
NA | TRBD1 | TRBJ1-4 | TRBV5-1 | CASSPWTGEDNEKLFF